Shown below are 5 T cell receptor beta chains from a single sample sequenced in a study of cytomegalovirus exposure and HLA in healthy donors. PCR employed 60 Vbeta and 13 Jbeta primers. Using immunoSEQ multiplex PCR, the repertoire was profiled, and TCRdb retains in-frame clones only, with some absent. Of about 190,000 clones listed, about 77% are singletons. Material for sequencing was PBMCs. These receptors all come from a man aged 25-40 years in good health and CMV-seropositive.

The CDR3 protein is CARHTGVGAFF. The CDR3 DNA follows: TGTGCCAGACATACAGGGGTAGGAGCTTTCTTT. The chain employs TRBV2 and TRBJ1-1, with TRBD1 identical over 7 bases. The CDR3 is 11 amino acids. Germline CDR1 SNHLY, CDR2 FYNNEI. The junction had 8 bases not matched to a gene; V was cut back by 9 bases and J by 10 bases.

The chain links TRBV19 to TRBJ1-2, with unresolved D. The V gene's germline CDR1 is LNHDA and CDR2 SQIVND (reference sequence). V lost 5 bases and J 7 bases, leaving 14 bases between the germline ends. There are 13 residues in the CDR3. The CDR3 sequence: CASSLDTDFGYTF. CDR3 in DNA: TGTGCCAGTAGTCTCGACACGGATTTTGGCTACACCTTC.

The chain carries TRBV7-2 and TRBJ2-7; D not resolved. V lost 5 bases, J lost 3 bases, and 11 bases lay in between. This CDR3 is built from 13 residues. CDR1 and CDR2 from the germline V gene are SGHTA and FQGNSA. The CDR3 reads CASSISDIYEQYF. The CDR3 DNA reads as TGTGCCAGCAGCATCTCTGACATCTACGAGCAGTACTTC.

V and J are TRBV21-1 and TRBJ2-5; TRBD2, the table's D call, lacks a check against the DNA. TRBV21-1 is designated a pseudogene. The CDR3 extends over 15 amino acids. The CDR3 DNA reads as TGTGCCAGGTTACTAGCGGGAGTCGGTCAAGAGACCCAGTACTTC. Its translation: CARLLAGVGQETQYF.

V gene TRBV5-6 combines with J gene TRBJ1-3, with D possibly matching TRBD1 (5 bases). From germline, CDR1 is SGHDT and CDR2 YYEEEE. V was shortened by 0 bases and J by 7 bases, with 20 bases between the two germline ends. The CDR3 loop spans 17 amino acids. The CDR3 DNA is TGTGCCAGCAGCTTGGTTCGGGGGTCTGTAGATCGGAACACCATATATTTT. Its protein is CASSLVRGSVDRNTIYF.